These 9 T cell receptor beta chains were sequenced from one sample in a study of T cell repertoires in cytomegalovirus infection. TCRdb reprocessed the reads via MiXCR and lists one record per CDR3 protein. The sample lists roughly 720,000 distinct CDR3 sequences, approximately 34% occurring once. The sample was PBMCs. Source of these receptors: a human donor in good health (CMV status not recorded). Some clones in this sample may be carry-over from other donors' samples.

The CDR3 DNA reads TGTGCCAGCGGGTGGCCGGATGGGCAGCCCCAGCATTTT. It specifies CASGWPDGQPQHF. V is TRBV28 and J is TRBJ1-5; D is uncertain. Per germline, CDR1 MDHEN and CDR2 SYDVKM. The CDR3 extends over 13 amino acids. V was clipped by 8 bases and J by 7 bases, with 15 bases between them.

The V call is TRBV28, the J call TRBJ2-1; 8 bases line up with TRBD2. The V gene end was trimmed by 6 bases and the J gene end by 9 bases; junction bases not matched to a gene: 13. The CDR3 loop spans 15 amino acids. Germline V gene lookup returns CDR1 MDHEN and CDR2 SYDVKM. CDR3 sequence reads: CASRAISGKGSEQFF. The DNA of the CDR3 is TGTGCCAGCAGGGCGATTAGCGGGAAAGGGAGTGAGCAGTTCTTC.

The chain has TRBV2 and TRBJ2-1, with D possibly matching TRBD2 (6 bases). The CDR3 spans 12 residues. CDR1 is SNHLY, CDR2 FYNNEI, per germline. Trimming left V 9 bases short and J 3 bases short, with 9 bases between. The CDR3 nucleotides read TGTGCCAGTGGGCGGGGCTACAATGAGCAGTTCTTC. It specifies CASGRGYNEQFF.

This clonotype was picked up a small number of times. The CDR3 spells CASSERGDRGLNTEAFF. The CDR3 DNA is TGTGCCAGCAGTGAAAGGGGTGACAGGGGGCTTAACACTGAAGCTTTCTTT. The chain uses TRBV6-5 and TRBJ1-1; 10 bases line up with TRBD1. This CDR3 is 17 amino acids long. The junction had 11 bases not matched to a gene; V was cut back by 5 bases and J by 2 bases. Germline V lookup: CDR1 MNHEY, CDR2 SVGAGI.

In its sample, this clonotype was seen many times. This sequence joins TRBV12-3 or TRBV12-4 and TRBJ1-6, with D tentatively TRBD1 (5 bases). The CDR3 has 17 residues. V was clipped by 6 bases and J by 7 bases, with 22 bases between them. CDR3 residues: CASSSTPVGARNSPLHF. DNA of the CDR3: TGTGCCAGCAGCTCAACCCCCGTCGGGGCTCGGAATTCACCCCTCCACTTT.

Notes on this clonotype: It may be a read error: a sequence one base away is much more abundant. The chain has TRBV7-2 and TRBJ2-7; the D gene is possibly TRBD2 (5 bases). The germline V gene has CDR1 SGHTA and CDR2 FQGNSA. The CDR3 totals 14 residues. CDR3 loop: CAISLEGSLGEQYF. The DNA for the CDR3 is TGTGCCATCAGCCTAGAGGGCTCCTTGGGCGAGCAGTACTTC. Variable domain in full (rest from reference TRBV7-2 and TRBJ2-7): GAGVSQSPSNKVTEKGKDVELRCDPISGHTALYWYRQSLGQGLEFLIYFQGNSAPDKSGLPSDRFSAERTGGSVSTLTIQRTQQEDSAVYLCAISLEGSLGEQYFGPGTRLTVT.

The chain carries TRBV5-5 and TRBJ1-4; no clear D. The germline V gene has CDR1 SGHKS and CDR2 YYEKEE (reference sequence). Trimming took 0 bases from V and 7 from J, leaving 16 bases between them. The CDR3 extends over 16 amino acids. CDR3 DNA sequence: TGTGCCAGCAGCTTGGTAGGGAGCAGACTGAGTGAAAAACTGTTTTTT. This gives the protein CASSLVGSRLSEKLFF.

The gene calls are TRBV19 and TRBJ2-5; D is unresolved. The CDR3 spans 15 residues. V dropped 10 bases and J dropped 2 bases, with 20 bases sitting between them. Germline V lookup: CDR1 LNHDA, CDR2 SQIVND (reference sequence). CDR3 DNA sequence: TGTGCCACCAACTCGAGAGCAATGGGGCAAGAGACCCAGTACTTC. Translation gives CATNSRAMGQETQYF.

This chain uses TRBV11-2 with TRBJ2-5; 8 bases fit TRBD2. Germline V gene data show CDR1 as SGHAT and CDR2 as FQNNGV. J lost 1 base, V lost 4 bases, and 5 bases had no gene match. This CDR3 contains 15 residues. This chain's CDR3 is CASSYRGGTQETQYF. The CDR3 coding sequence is TGTGCCAGCAGCTACCGGGGGGGTACCCAAGAGACCCAGTACTTC.